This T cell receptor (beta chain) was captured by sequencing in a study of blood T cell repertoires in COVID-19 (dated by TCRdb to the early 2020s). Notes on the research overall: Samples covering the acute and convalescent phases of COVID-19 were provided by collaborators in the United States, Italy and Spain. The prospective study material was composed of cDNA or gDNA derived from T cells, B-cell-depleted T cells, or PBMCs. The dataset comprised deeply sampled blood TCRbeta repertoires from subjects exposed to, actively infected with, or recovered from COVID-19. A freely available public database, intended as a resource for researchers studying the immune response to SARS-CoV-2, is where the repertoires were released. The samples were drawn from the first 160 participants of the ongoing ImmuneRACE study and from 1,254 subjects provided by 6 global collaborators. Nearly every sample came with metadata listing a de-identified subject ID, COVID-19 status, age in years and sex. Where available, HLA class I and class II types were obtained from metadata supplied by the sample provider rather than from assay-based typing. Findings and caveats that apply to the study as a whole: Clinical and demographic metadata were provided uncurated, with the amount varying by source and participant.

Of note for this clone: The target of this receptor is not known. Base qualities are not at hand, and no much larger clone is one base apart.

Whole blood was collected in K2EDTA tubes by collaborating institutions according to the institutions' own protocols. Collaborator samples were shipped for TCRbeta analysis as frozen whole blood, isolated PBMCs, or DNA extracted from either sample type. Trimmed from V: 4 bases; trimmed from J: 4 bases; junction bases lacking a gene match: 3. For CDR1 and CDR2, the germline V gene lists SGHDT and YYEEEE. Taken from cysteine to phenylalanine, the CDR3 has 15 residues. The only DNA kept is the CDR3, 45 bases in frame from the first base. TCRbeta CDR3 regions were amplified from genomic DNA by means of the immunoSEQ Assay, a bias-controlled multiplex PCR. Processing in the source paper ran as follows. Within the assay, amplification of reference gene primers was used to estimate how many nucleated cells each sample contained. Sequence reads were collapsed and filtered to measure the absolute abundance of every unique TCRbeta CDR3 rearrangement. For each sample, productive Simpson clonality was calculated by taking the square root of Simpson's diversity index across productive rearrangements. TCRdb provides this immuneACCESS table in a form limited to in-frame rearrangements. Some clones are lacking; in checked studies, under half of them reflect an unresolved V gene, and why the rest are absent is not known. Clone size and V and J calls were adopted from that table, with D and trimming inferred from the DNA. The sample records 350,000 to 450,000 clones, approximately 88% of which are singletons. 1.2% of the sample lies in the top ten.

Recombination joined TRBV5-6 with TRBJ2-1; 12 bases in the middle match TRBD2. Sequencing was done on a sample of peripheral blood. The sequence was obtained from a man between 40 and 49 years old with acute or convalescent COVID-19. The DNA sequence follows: TGTGCCAGCAGCCTGGGACTAGCGGGTTACAATGAGCAGTTCTTC. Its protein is CASSLGLAGYNEQFF.